The table lists the clone carrying this TCR beta chain with many counts. Its antigen remains unidentified. The draw of peripheral blood yielded roughly 10 milliliters from each donor. The sample belongs to a study of blood T cells in healthy people across ages. Deletions cut 1 base from V and 2 bases from J, with 14 bases between. This CDR3 has 15 residues. Germline values: CDR1 GTSNPN, CDR2 SVGIG (reference sequence). Study-level points and caveats: In long-lived donors, naive CD4+ cell counts and diversity exceeded those of aged donors. Naive T cell percentage by flow cytometry tracked strongly with beta diversity.

PCR was performed a second time for 7 to 11 cycles using a sample-barcoded 5' primer and a J-beta primer mix. All cDNA molecules were each tagged by a template-switch adaptor with 12 random nucleotides. MiXCR was run by TCRdb on the 5' RACE reads, yielding one entry per CDR3 protein. The sample contains around 990,000 distinct CDR3 sequences, about two fifths of which appear only once. This chain uses TRBV30 with TRBJ1-2, with D tentatively TRBD1 (5 bases). The TCR comes from a man aged 18 to 29 in good health. Sequencing was carried out using blood. The CDR3 region is CAWSGTGRENYGYTF. In DNA, the CDR3 is TGTGCCTGGAGTGGAACAGGACGGGAAAACTATGGCTACACCTTC.